Shown below are 13 T cell receptor beta chains from a single sample sequenced in a study of cytotoxic CD8 clonotypes in ibrutinib-treated CLL. Here immunoSEQ multiplex PCR was the method, and the copy in TCRdb shows in-frame clones only, minus some. The data hold just over 200,000 clones, with around 75% observed a single time. This material consisted of PBMCs, taken after 12 months of ibrutinib treatment. Every receptor here comes from a human donor with chronic lymphocytic leukemia.

The chain links TRBV6-5 to TRBJ1-1; D is uncertain. Germline loops: CDR1 MNHEY, CDR2 SVGAGI. This CDR3 is 14 amino acids long. Trimming removed 3 bases from V and 5 bases from J, with 13 bases in between. In nucleotides, the CDR3 is TGTGCCAGCAGTTATACCGCACTAGGTACTGAAGCTTTCTTT. Amino acids: CASSYTALGTEAFF.

The V and J genes are TRBV7-2 and TRBJ1-1; D is possibly TRBD1 (5 bases). Trimming pared 5 bases from V and 4 bases from J, leaving 23 bases between. CDR1 SGHTA and CDR2 FQGNSA come from the germline V gene. This CDR3 spans 17 amino acids. Here the CDR3 reads CASSRRNIGGGSTEAFF. CDR3 nucleotide sequence: TGTGCCAGCAGCCGAAGAAATATCGGGGGAGGGTCCACTGAAGCTTTCTTT.

This clone was seen many times. The rearrangement links TRBV30 to TRBJ1-2; weak D call: TRBD1 (6 bases). Germline V CDR1 and CDR2: GTSNPN, SVGIG (reference sequence). CDR3 size: 14 residues. Trimming took 0 bases from V and 13 from J, leaving 21 bases between them. In nucleotides, the CDR3 is TGTGCCTGGAGTGTAGGCCGGGACACTAGTATCGGCACCTTC. Its translation: CAWSVGRDTSIGTF.

About this clone: This sample includes further DNA sequences coding for the same CDR3. The V call is TRBV2, the J call TRBJ2-7, with D possibly matching TRBD1 (5 bases). V was trimmed by 6 bases and J by 1 base, leaving 7 bases between them. The CDR3 has 12 residues. Germline V gene lookup returns CDR1 SNHLY and CDR2 FYNNEI. The CDR3 DNA sequence: TGTGCCAGCAGCAGACAGTCCTACGAGCAGTACTTC. Translated: CASSRQSYEQYF.

The chain links TRBV30 to TRBJ1-2; 7 bases align to TRBD1. Germline loops: CDR1 GTSNPN, CDR2 SVGIG (reference sequence). There are 12 residues in the CDR3. Trimming took 3 bases from V and 8 from J; bases not matched to a gene: 6. The CDR3, as DNA: TGTGCCTGGAGACCGGGACAGCGGGGCTACACCTTC. Its protein product is CAWRPGQRGYTF.

The chain employs TRBV5-1 and TRBJ1-6, with TRBD1 matching 7 bases. With V trimmed by 4 bases and J by 8 bases, 6 bases remained unmatched. The CDR3 runs to 14 residues. Germline V gene sequence: CDR1 SGHRS, CDR2 YFSETQ. CDR3 sequence: CASSLTGSDSPLHF. The CDR3 DNA reads TGCGCCAGCAGCCTGACAGGGTCGGATTCACCCCTCCACTTT.

This clone showed up just a few times. The chain uses TRBV5-1 and TRBJ1-1, with D perhaps TRBD1 (6 bases). Trimming shortened V by 7 bases and J by 4 bases, and 14 bases separated the two germline ends. This CDR3 contains 13 residues. CDR1 and CDR2 from the germline V gene are SGHRS and YFSETQ. The CDR3 DNA reads as TGCGCCAGCTCCCACGGGGGGGCCACTGAAGCTTTCTTT. Translating gives CASSHGGATEAFF.

This clone was detected only once. This chain connects TRBV7-9 to TRBJ1-4; 8 bases agree with TRBD1. V dropped 1 base and J dropped 10; count of bases not matched to a gene: 8. Germline V gene sequence: CDR1 SEHNR, CDR2 FQNEAQ (reference sequence). CDR3 length equals 15 residues. CDR3 bases: TGTGCCAGCAGCTTAGGGGAGGGGACAGGCGGAAAACTGTTTTTT. Translation gives CASSLGEGTGGKLFF. Together with reference TRBV7-9 and TRBJ1-4, the CDR3 gives the full variable domain: DTGVSQNPRHKITKRGQNVTFRCDPISEHNRLYWYRQTLGQGPEFLTYFQNEAQLEKSRLLSDRFSAERPKGSFSTLEIQRTEQGDSAMYLCASSLGEGTGGKLFFGSGTQLSVL.

This clone was observed a single time. The chain uses TRBV18 and TRBJ2-7; no reliable D call. Germline CDR1 KGHSH, CDR2 LQKENI. V lost 6 bases and J 2 bases, leaving 17 bases between the germline ends. The CDR3 runs to 15 residues. Here the CDR3 reads CASSLTKSKTYEQYF. Written as DNA, the CDR3 is TGTGCCAGCTCCTTGACGAAGAGTAAGACCTACGAGCAGTACTTC.

The chain recombines TRBV9 with TRBJ2-1; TRBD2 aligns across 10 bases. V lost 0 bases and J lost 4; bases outside the gene matches: 7. Germline V gene sequence: CDR1 SGDLS, CDR2 YYNGEE. The CDR3 has 17 amino acids. The CDR3 sequence: CASSVGAGGITYNEQFF. The CDR3 coding sequence is TGTGCCAGCAGCGTAGGAGCGGGAGGGATCACGTACAATGAGCAGTTCTTC.

This rearrangement joins TRBV7-2 to TRBJ2-7; 7 bases line up with TRBD1. Trimming took 1 base from V and 5 from J; bases not matched to a gene: 5. Per the germline V gene, CDR1 is SGHTA and CDR2 is FQGNSA. The CDR3 extends over 14 amino acids. CDR3 in amino acids: CASSLDRGVHEQYF. CDR3 in DNA: TGTGCCAGCAGCTTAGACAGGGGAGTTCACGAGCAGTACTTC.

CDR3 amino acids: CASSLSRQGNEQYF. The CDR3 DNA follows: TGTGCCAGCAGTTTATCACGGCAGGGGAACGAGCAGTACTTC. The chain links TRBV27 to TRBJ2-7; D possibly corresponds to TRBD1 (6 bases). CDR3 length: 14 amino acids. V lost 0 bases and J lost 5, with 11 bases in between. Germline CDR1 is MNHEY and CDR2 is SMNVEV (reference sequence).

The chain is built from TRBV6-6 and TRBJ1-2; D is ambiguous. The CDR3 runs 13 residues. Germline V gene sequence: CDR1 MNHNY, CDR2 SVGAGI (reference sequence). The V gene lost 6 bases and the J gene lost 2 bases, with 10 bases spanning the gap. DNA for the CDR3: TGTGCCAGCAGGAGAGGGCAGAACTATGGCTACACCTTC. Its translation: CASRRGQNYGYTF.